This T cell receptor beta chain was sequenced for a study of response to subunit inactivated influenza vaccine. The CDR3 has 11 amino acids. Germline CDR1 is KGHDR and CDR2 is SFDVKD. Trimming pared 9 bases from V and 9 bases from J, leaving 11 bases between. TCRdb reprocessed the RT-PCR reads via MiXCR and lists one record per CDR3 protein. The sample includes about 700,000 distinct CDR3 sequences, over 11% of them seen just once. Note on this clonotype: Its specificity is unknown.

General study findings and limits: Authors suggested each seasonal influenza vaccination recruits few new T cells.

This specimen consisted of PBMCs from blood, obtained roughly 2 weeks before vaccination. J is TRBJ2-1 and V is TRBV24-1; D gene uncertain. The TCR sequence derives from a man between 50 and 59 years old who received an inactivated influenza vaccine. CDR3 DNA sequence: TGTGCCACCTCCCGGTACGCTGAGCAGTTCTTC. Amino acid sequence: CATSRYAEQFF.